The clone carrying this T cell receptor beta chain came up a few times. MiXCR, applied by TCRdb to the reads, yields one record per CDR3 protein. Counted here are around 240,000 distinct CDR3 sequences, 22% occurring once; the ten biggest clones make up 15% to 20%. These data originate in a study of T cell repertoires in cytomegalovirus infection. As for the study in general: Through public TCR beta signatures, both CMV infection and matching HLA type were indicated.

The CDR3 has 14 residues. V was shortened by 4 bases and J by 4 bases, with 14 bases between the two germline ends. The germline V gene has CDR1 SEHNR and CDR2 FQNEAQ (reference sequence). Sequencing was done on a sample of CD8+ T cells from PBMCs. The clonotype was recovered from a human donor in good health (CMV status not recorded). Some clones in this sample may be carry-over from other donors' samples. The chain recombines TRBV7-9 with TRBJ2-7; D not resolved. Here the CDR3 reads CASSSQKRPYEQYF. As DNA, the CDR3 is TGTGCCAGCAGCTCCCAGAAGAGACCTTACGAGCAGTACTTC.